Sequencing of this TCR beta chain was carried out in a study of early T cells in non-severe SARS-CoV-2 infection. Individual cDNA molecules received unique molecular identifiers during library preparation. TCRdb re-called the 5' RACE reads through MiXCR, storing one row per CDR3 protein. The table records approximately 98,000 distinct CDR3 sequences, about 12% of them present only once. The CDR3 extends over 15 amino acids. The V end lost 2 bases, the J end lost 3 bases, and 10 bases lay between the germline ends. The V and J genes are TRBV12-3 or TRBV12-4 and TRBJ2-2; tentatively, D is TRBD1 or TRBD2 (5 bases each). The source material was whole blood. The receptor was derived from an adult who was a healthcare worker with PCR-confirmed SARS-CoV-2 infection or an uninfected control (not recorded which). CDR3 protein: CASSLPGRDTGELFF. Here the CDR3 DNA reads TGTGCCAGCAGTTTACCGGGGCGAGACACCGGGGAGCTGTTTTTT.